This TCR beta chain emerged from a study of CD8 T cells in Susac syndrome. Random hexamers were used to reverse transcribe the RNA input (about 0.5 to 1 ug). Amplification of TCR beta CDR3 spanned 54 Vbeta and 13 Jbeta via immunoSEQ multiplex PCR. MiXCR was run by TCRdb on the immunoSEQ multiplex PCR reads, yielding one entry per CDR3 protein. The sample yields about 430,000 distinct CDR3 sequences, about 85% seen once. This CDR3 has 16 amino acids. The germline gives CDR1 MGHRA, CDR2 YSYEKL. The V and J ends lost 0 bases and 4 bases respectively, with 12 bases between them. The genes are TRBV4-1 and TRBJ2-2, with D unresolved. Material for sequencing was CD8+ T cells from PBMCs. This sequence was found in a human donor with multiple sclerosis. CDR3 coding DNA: TGCGCCAGCAGCCAAGAGAACCTCCGTTTCACCGGGGAGCTGTTTTTT. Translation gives CASSQENLRFTGELFF.